Described below is a single T cell receptor (beta chain) sequence and its context. The sample is drawn from a study of radiotherapy plus CTLA-4 blockade in lung cancer. Germline lookup yields CDR1 SGHTA and CDR2 FQGNSA. V shed 1 base and J shed 0 bases, with 16 bases lying between them. The CDR3 totals 18 residues. Data came from immunoSEQ multiplex PCR; TCRdb stores just in-frame clones and leaves some out. The table lists around 80,000 clones, 84% of them singletons. Sequenced material: peripheral blood, taken from a patient treated with radiotherapy plus ipilimumab. This receptor was taken from a human donor with non-small cell lung cancer who had stable disease on radiotherapy plus ipilimumab. The chain uses TRBV7-2 and TRBJ1-5, with D maybe TRBD1 (6 bases). The chain's CDR3 is CASSLVSWGQPSNQPQHF. DNA for the CDR3: TGTGCCAGCAGCTTAGTTAGCTGGGGGCAGCCTAGCAATCAGCCCCAGCATTTT.